One and the same sample provided the 5 T cell receptor beta chains below, sequenced in a study of blood T cells in healthy people across ages. The second PCR ran about 6 to 12 cycles with a sample-barcoded 5' primer and J-beta primers. Each CDR3 protein is one row after TCRdb ran MiXCR on the 5' RACE reads. In the table there are around 1,900,000 distinct CDR3 sequences, more than 35% of which are singletons. Specimen: blood. These receptor sequences come from a human donor in good health.

This clonotype has just a few counts. V is TRBV12-3 or TRBV12-4 and J is TRBJ1-5; D may be TRBD1 (6 bases). Trimming took off 4 bases at V and 7 bases at J, with 17 bases between the two ends. The CDR3 spans 15 residues. As DNA, the CDR3 is TGTGCCAGCAGTTCGGGAGGGGGGCTAGAACAGCCCCAGCATTTT. It yields the protein CASSSGGGLEQPQHF.

The chain combines TRBV20-1 with TRBJ2-5, with 12 bases lining up with TRBD2. CDR1 and CDR2 from the germline V gene are DFQATT and SNEGSKA (reference sequence). The CDR3 contains 15 residues. V lost 5 bases, J lost 1 base, and 5 bases stayed unmatched. CDR3 nucleotides: TGCAGTGCTCCAAGACTAGCGGGGGTCCAAGAGACCCAGTACTTC. Residues: CSAPRLAGVQETQYF.

V usage is TRBV28 and J usage is TRBJ1-2; a possible D gene is TRBD1 (6 bases). CDR1 MDHEN and CDR2 SYDVKM come from the germline V gene. V lost 6 bases to trimming and J lost 2 bases, with 13 bases between them. The CDR3 length is 14 residues. CDR3 sequence (DNA): TGTGCCAGCAGGGCTACACAGGGAAACTATGGCTACACCTTC. Translating it yields CASRATQGNYGYTF.

The V and J genes are TRBV28 and TRBJ1-1; 7 bases line up with TRBD1. The CDR3 is 14 amino acids. CDR1 and CDR2 from the germline V gene are MDHEN and SYDVKM. V gave up 6 bases and J gave up 3 bases; unmatched junction bases: 7. CDR3 bases: TGTGCCAGCAGACTCCCCGACAGGGACACTGAAGCTTTCTTT. Protein sequence: CASRLPDRDTEAFF.

The genes are TRBV5-1 and TRBJ1-4, with 7 bases identical to TRBD1. Germline V gene sequence: CDR1 SGHRS, CDR2 YFSETQ. The V gene end was trimmed by 0 bases and the J gene end by 11 bases; junction bases not matched to a gene: 7. The CDR3 totals 14 residues. Here the CDR3 DNA reads TGCGCCAGCAGCTTGGGGGGACAGACCCATAAACTGTTTTTT. Its translation is CASSLGGQTHKLFF.